This TCR beta chain was sequenced during a study of radiation and T cells in renal cell carcinoma. Using immunoSEQ multiplex PCR, the repertoire was profiled, and TCRdb retains in-frame clones only, with some absent. The sample has tens of thousands of clones; over 75% are singletons. Germline V CDR1 and CDR2: SEHNR, FQNEAQ (reference sequence). V dropped 5 bases and J dropped 3 bases, with 13 bases sitting between them. This CDR3 is built from 15 residues. The time point was: baseline pretreatment blood. Treatment of the sample: 15 Gy SBRT to primary tumor, nephrectomy 4 weeks later. Blood was sampled at baseline, 2 weeks and 4 weeks after SBRT. Clear cell pathology was present in this patient's renal cell carcinoma. Notes on this clone: What it binds is not known.

Study outcomes and limitations: No pretreatment tumor biopsies were available for baseline clonotypes.

The sample was blood, taken from a patient whose treatment included radiotherapy and nephrectomy. The V gene is TRBV7-9, the J gene TRBJ2-2; maybe TRBD2 (5 bases). The source of this sequence is a man in his sixties with renal cell carcinoma. CDR3 sequence (DNA): TGTGCCAGCAGCGCTCGATACGGGGACACCGGGGAGCTGTTTTTT. Translating it yields CASSARYGDTGELFF. The full variable domain, with the rest looked up from reference TRBV7-9 and TRBJ2-2, is DTGVSQNPRHKITKRGQNVTFRCDPISEHNRLYWYRQTLGQGPEFLTYFQNEAQLEKSRLLSDRFSAERPKGSFSTLEIQRTEQGDSAMYLCASSARYGDTGELFFGEGSRLTVL.